This TCR beta chain comes out of a study of identical twins. TCRdb processed the 5' RACE reads anew with MiXCR; each CDR3 protein has one entry. The table lists approximately 550,000 distinct CDR3 sequences, more than 20% of them singletons. CDR1 is SEHNR, CDR2 FQNEAQ, per germline (reference sequence). This CDR3 comprises 15 residues. Trimming stripped 6 bases from V and 5 bases from J, with 16 bases between. This clonotype showed up just a few times. These data are also associated with another study on yellow fever vaccine responses in identical twins.

The chain links TRBV7-9 to TRBJ1-4; the D is unclear. Specimen: CD4+ T cells sorted from blood. The clonotype comes from a woman aged 18-35 years in good health. The CDR3 sequence is CASRRGLTLNEKLFF. DNA for the CDR3: TGTGCCAGCAGGCGAGGACTTACCTTAAATGAAAAACTGTTTTTT.